A selection of T cell receptor beta chains follows, all from one sample in a study of CD4 T cells in relation to SARS-CoV-2 and coronaviruses. The data were produced by immunoSEQ multiplex PCR, yet TCRdb's version contains in-frame clones alone and is incomplete. This repertoire shows under 25,000 clones, 65% to 80% found once; its top ten account for roughly 12%. What these receptors recognize is not known. Sequencing was carried out using CD4+ T cells from PBMCs, cultured in vitro. The receptor source for this set is a human donor in good health. Both conserved end residues are part of each CDR3. Where a row states a size, it is once, few, many or the class of an expanded clone; other rows omit it.

J gene | V gene | clone size | CDR3 protein
TRBJ1-4 | TRBV3-1/TRBV3-2 | . | CASSQGSSEKLFF
TRBJ2-1 | TRBV7-2 | . | CASRFQGRRSEQFF
TRBJ2-3 | TRBV5-6 | . | CASSFQGTFTDTQYF
TRBJ1-2 | TRBV5-4 | once | CASSLAFGTGYGYTF
TRBJ2-7 | TRBV6-6 | . | CASSYSGDRTYEQYF
TRBJ1-6 | TRBV2 | . | CASSENVSPLHF
TRBJ1-1 | TRBV5-1 | . | CASSPGAGLTNEAFF
TRBJ2-7 | TRBV6-1 | . | CASSEDGTGGYEQYF
TRBJ1-1 | TRBV7-9 | . | CASSLGYEGGHTEAFF
TRBJ2-2 | TRBV12-3/TRBV12-4 | . | CASSLVSGELFF
TRBJ2-1 | TRBV7-2 | . | CASSLATSGFYNEQFF
TRBJ2-3 | TRBV5-1 | . | CASSLRSMGTDTQYF
TRBJ2-7 | TRBV2 | . | CASSNGAGGLYEQYF
TRBJ2-5 | TRBV9 | . | CASSPSPAPNSNQYF
TRBJ1-2 | TRBV27 | . | CASSYTQGSGYTF
TRBJ1-4 | TRBV2 | once | CASSLGGRSEKLFF
TRBJ1-4 | TRBV20-1 | . | CSASVAGDNEKLFF
TRBJ2-1 | TRBV25-1 | . | CASSEFFKYNEQFF
TRBJ1-4 | TRBV18 | . | CASSSDRVGKLFF
TRBJ2-5 | TRBV19 | . | CASSSPRRGPQETQYF
TRBJ2-3 | TRBV19 | . | CASSEGGRDTQYF
TRBJ2-3 | TRBV6-1 | . | CASSESLSVSTDTQYF
TRBJ1-3 | TRBV3-1/TRBV3-2 | . | CASSDLGHGNTIYF
TRBJ2-1 | TRBV4-2 | . | CASSQGELGAWEQFF
TRBJ2-3 | TRBV19 | . | CASSMGGNTDTQYF
TRBJ2-7 | TRBV3-1/TRBV3-2 | . | CASSLGAGGPDYEQYF
TRBJ1-5 | TRBV27 | . | CASSGTVNQPQHF
TRBJ2-1 | TRBV7-9 | . | CASSSRRGTNNEQFF
TRBJ1-2 | TRBV4-2 | . | CASSQGIGGEGGYTF
TRBJ2-1 | TRBV3-1/TRBV3-2 | . | CASSQRERAGVIDEQFF
TRBJ2-3 | TRBV18 | . | CASSPTASTDTQYF
TRBJ1-6 | TRBV3-1/TRBV3-2 | . | CASSQRVIDSPLHF
TRBJ1-4 | TRBV30 | once | CAWSKGSDEKLFF
TRBJ1-4 | TRBV21-1 | . | CASSMRNRATNEKLFF
TRBJ2-1 | TRBV14 | . | CASSQDLVSTEQFF